This TCR beta chain stems from a study of T cells in women clearing cervical HPV infection. Study as a whole: Cases were women with histologically confirmed HPV16-related CIN3 or worse, including a couple of invasive cancers. Controls gave blood once infection was undetectable; cases at lesion identification.

The CDR3 covers 14 residues. V gave up 0 bases and J gave up 8 bases; unmatched junction bases: 8. The germline V gene encodes CDR1 DFQATT and CDR2 SNEGSKA (reference sequence). Note on this clone: The read ends 3 residues shy of where the CDR3 ends; the end is completed using the germline J gene.

The assay was immunoSEQ multiplex PCR, and TCRdb's table has in-frame clones only and misses some. This sample's table reports about 20,000 clones. The chain couples TRBV20-1 to TRBJ2-3; 7 bases are a match to TRBD1. This TCR came from a woman aged 18 to 75 with a cervical HPV16 infection that either progressed to CIN3+ or cleared (not recorded which). The sequenced sample was blood buffy coat. The CDR3 bases that were read are TGCAGTGCTAGAGATGTCAAGGGGGCTAGTACG. Its protein product is CSARDVKGAST. The CDR3 in its entirety is CSARDVKGASTQYF.